The 25 T cell receptor beta chains in this list originate from one sample, sequenced in a study of cytotoxic CD8 clonotypes in ibrutinib-treated CLL (dated by TCRdb to the early 2020s). Sample time point, as interpreted from the label and publication: 12 to 13 months on ibrutinib. Library preparation used the immunoSEQ multiplex PCR assay. As stored in TCRdb, this immuneACCESS dataset retains in-frame rearrangements with V and J assigned. A fraction of the clones does not appear; measured against another copy, unresolved V genes explain less than half of the discrepancy, and the remainder lacks a known reason. In all, the sample holds about 200,000 clones, and more than 70% of those were seen once. Roughly 11% of the sample goes to the ten largest clones. The source material was PBMCs, sampled after 12 months of ibrutinib treatment. The receptors originated from a human donor with chronic lymphocytic leukemia.

This chain connects TRBV21-1 to TRBJ1-2. TRBV21-1 counts as a pseudogene. The CDR3 has 16 amino acids. CDR3 in amino acids: CASSKEFSAEDYGYTF. CDR3 DNA sequence: TGTGCCAGCAGCAAAGAATTTTCGGCAGAAGATTATGGCTACACCTTC.

The chain uses TRBV30 and TRBJ2-1, with D tentatively TRBD2 (7 bases). The V gene's germline CDR1 is GTSNPN and CDR2 SVGIG (reference sequence). This CDR3 is built from 17 residues. V lost 2 bases and J 5 bases, leaving 22 bases between the germline ends. In DNA, the CDR3 is TGTGCCTGGAGTCCCCGCCGGGGGAGGGGGACTGACAATGAGCAGTTCTTC. Translation gives CAWSPRRGRGTDNEQFF.

This rearrangement joins TRBV19 to TRBJ1-1, with no clear D. CDR3 length equals 14 residues. Trimming took off 3 bases at V and 3 bases at J, with 11 bases between the two ends. CDR1 is LNHDA and CDR2 is SQIVND in the germline V gene (reference sequence). CDR3: CASSIALAYTEAFF. Written as DNA, the CDR3 is TGTGCCAGTAGTATCGCATTGGCATACACTGAAGCTTTCTTT.

V gene TRBV5-6 combines with J gene TRBJ2-1; possible D gene TRBD2, 5 bases. This CDR3 has 14 amino acids. Germline V gene data show CDR1 as SGHDT and CDR2 as YYEEEE. Deletions cut 0 bases from V and 5 bases from J, with 9 bases between. CDR3 loop: CASSLGLPNNEQFF. In nucleotides, the CDR3 is TGTGCCAGCAGCTTGGGACTACCTAACAATGAGCAGTTCTTC.

The rearrangement links TRBV6-1 to TRBJ1-2; no firm D call. This CDR3 has 14 amino acids. The germline gives CDR1 MNHNS, CDR2 SASEGT. Trimming removed 1 base at V and 3 bases at J, with 9 bases between. CDR3 residues: CASSEVLGYYGYTF. The CDR3 coding sequence is TGTGCCAGCAGTGAAGTACTGGGCTACTATGGCTACACCTTC.

The chain uses TRBV27 and TRBJ2-1; no definite D call. The CDR3 loop spans 14 amino acids. The ends were cut back, 6 bases at V and 4 bases at J, with 13 bases in the middle. Germline V lookup: CDR1 MNHEY, CDR2 SMNVEV (reference sequence). Here the CDR3 DNA reads TGTGCCAGCAGCGTCCTCTTCGGGTACAATGAGCAGTTCTTC. Amino acid sequence: CASSVLFGYNEQFF.

The chain couples TRBV29-1 to TRBJ2-5; TRBD2 might be the D (6 bases). Trimming took off 4 bases at V and 2 bases at J, with 20 bases between the two ends. The CDR3 runs to 16 residues. The V gene's germline CDR1 is SQVTM and CDR2 ANQGSEA. CDR3 sequence: CSVGSGRTAGQETQYF. For the CDR3, the DNA is TGCAGCGTTGGGTCAGGGCGTACGGCGGGGCAAGAGACCCAGTACTTC.

The V gene is TRBV27, the J gene TRBJ1-1, with no clear D. Germline V gene lookup returns CDR1 MNHEY and CDR2 SMNVEV (reference sequence). CDR3 length: 13 amino acids. Between the trimmed V and J ends, which lost 2 bases and 4 bases, there was a span of 8 bases. The CDR3 DNA follows: TGTGCCAGCAGTTTAAGGGTGGGCACTGAAGCTTTCTTT. Protein sequence: CASSLRVGTEAFF.

Turning to this clone: The sample has other DNA sequences that encode this CDR3 too. The rearrangement uses TRBV2 and TRBJ1-2, with a tentative D call TRBD1 (6 bases). Germline V lookup: CDR1 SNHLY, CDR2 FYNNEI. Trimming pared 2 bases from V and 2 bases from J, leaving 6 bases between. The CDR3 runs to 13 residues. The chain's CDR3 is CASSETGNYGYTF. CDR3 coding DNA: TGTGCCAGCAGTGAAACAGGGAACTATGGCTACACCTTC.

V usage is TRBV11-2 and J usage is TRBJ2-3; 10 bases match TRBD2. V lost 0 bases and J lost 3; bases outside the gene matches: 0. The CDR3 is 15 amino acids. CDR1 and CDR2 from the germline V gene are SGHAT and FQNNGV. In nucleotides, the CDR3 is TGTGCCAGCAGCTTAGAACTAGCGGGAACAGATACGCAGTATTTT. It codes for CASSLELAGTDTQYF.

V and J are TRBV7-2 and TRBJ1-2; unclear D gene. The length of the CDR3 is 12 residues. Trimming stripped 6 bases from V and 5 bases from J, with 10 bases between. Germline V lookup: CDR1 SGHTA, CDR2 FQGNSA. CDR3 in amino acids: CASSPLFYGYTF. In DNA, the CDR3 is TGTGCCAGCAGTCCCTTGTTTTATGGCTACACCTTC.

The table lists this clone with a few counts. CDR3 protein: CASSETGSGANVLTF. The CDR3 DNA reads TGTGCCAGCAGTGAAACAGGGTCTGGGGCCAACGTCCTGACTTTC. The chain recombines TRBV6-1 with TRBJ2-6; D is perhaps TRBD1 (6 bases). The CDR3 loop spans 15 amino acids. In germline, CDR1 is MNHNS, CDR2 SASEGT. V lost 2 bases and J 1 base, leaving 6 bases between the germline ends.

The rearrangement uses TRBV6-4 and TRBJ2-7; 13 nucleotides match TRBD2. The CDR3 extends over 15 amino acids. V lost 6 bases to trimming and J lost 2 bases; unmatched junction nucleotides: 4. Germline values: CDR1 MRHNA, CDR2 SNTAGT. This chain's CDR3 is CASSRLAGGPYEQYF. The DNA for the CDR3 is TGTGCCAGCAGCCGACTAGCGGGGGGCCCCTACGAGCAGTACTTC.

This clone was picked up a small number of times. The chain couples TRBV6-6 to TRBJ2-7; D may be TRBD1 or TRBD2 (5 bases each). V was cut by 8 bases and J by 0 bases, with 14 bases left in between. This CDR3 is built from 14 residues. The germline CDR1 and CDR2 sequences are MNHNY and SVGAGI (reference sequence). CDR3 sequence: CASGGTGSSYEQYF. The CDR3 nucleotides are TGTGCCAGCGGGGGTACGGGGAGCTCCTACGAGCAGTACTTC.

In DNA form, the CDR3 reads TGCGCCAGCAGCCTCATTCCCCGGACTAGCGGGAACACCGGGGAGCTGTTTTTT. This translates into CASSLIPRTSGNTGELFF. The chain combines TRBV5-1 with TRBJ2-2, with 10 bases identical to TRBD2. J lost 1 base, V lost 4 bases, and 10 bases had no gene match. The CDR3 runs 18 residues. Germline-derived CDR1 and CDR2 are SGHRS and YFSETQ.

On this clone itself: This sample also contains other DNA sequences that code for the same CDR3. The chain employs TRBV9 and TRBJ1-1, with D maybe TRBD1 (5 bases). Germline loops: CDR1 SGDLS, CDR2 YYNGEE. The CDR3 consists of 13 residues. V was clipped by 0 bases and J by 3 bases, with 6 bases between them. CDR3 nucleotide sequence: TGTGCCAGCAGCGTAGCAGGGTACACTGAAGCTTTCTTT. Protein sequence: CASSVAGYTEAFF.

This clone was seen a handful of times. The chain employs TRBV5-1 and TRBJ1-6; 8 bases match TRBD1. The germline CDR1 and CDR2 sequences are SGHRS and YFSETQ. Trimming cost V 0 bases and J 9 bases; bases outside gene matches: 8. CDR3 length equals 16 residues. In nucleotides, the CDR3 is TGCGCCAGCAGCTTGGGAGCAGGGGGCGAAGTTTCACCCCTCCACTTT. This sequence encodes CASSLGAGGEVSPLHF.

The V and J genes are TRBV19 and TRBJ2-1; a weak D match, TRBD1 (5 bases). The V end lost 1 base, the J end lost 6 bases, and 10 bases lay between the germline ends. Germline lookup yields CDR1 LNHDA and CDR2 SQIVND (reference sequence). The CDR3 has 14 amino acids. The CDR3 loop is CASSIVDNRNEQFF. For the CDR3, the DNA is TGTGCCAGTAGTATAGTGGACAACCGCAATGAGCAGTTCTTC.

The rearrangement joins TRBV14 to TRBJ1-2; D remains unclear. V lost 3 bases and J lost 8, with 13 bases in between. The CDR3 has 13 residues. In germline, CDR1 is SGHDN, CDR2 FVKESK. DNA for the CDR3: TGTGCCAGCAGCCAGGCGCGGGGTTGGGGCTACACCTTC. It encodes CASSQARGWGYTF.

This chain links TRBV7-8 with TRBJ1-3; D is perhaps TRBD1 (5 bases). The V gene lost 1 base and the J gene lost 0 bases, with 7 bases spanning the gap. Germline-derived CDR1 and CDR2 are SGHVS and FQNEAQ. The CDR3 is 15 residues long. CDR3 in amino acids: CASSLDGTSGNTIYF. Here the CDR3 DNA reads TGTGCCAGCAGCTTAGACGGGACCTCTGGAAACACCATATATTTT.

This clone was counted a few times. V is TRBV19 and J is TRBJ1-1, with 10 bases aligning to TRBD1. The CDR3 has 16 residues. Germline assignment: CDR1 LNHDA and CDR2 SQIVND (reference sequence). The V and J ends lost 3 bases and 0 bases, in that order; junction bases with no gene match: 4. The CDR3: CASSITGQGLNTEAFF. DNA for the CDR3: TGTGCCAGTAGTATCACGGGACAGGGGTTGAACACTGAAGCTTTCTTT.

The chain joins TRBV7-9 to TRBJ2-1, with no clear D. This CDR3 spans 15 amino acids. The V end lost 5 bases, the J end lost 4 bases, and 15 bases lay between the germline ends. From germline, CDR1 is SEHNR and CDR2 FQNEAQ (reference sequence). The CDR3 nucleotides are TGTGCCAGCAGCGAAACCCCTGGGCGGTACAATGAGCAGTTCTTC. Translated: CASSETPGRYNEQFF.

This clone was counted only a few times. The rearrangement uses TRBV2 and TRBJ1-2, with D hard to call. Germline assignment: CDR1 SNHLY and CDR2 FYNNEI. The CDR3 contains 12 residues. V dropped 6 bases and J dropped 4 bases, with 9 bases sitting between them. CDR3 coding DNA: TGTGCCAGCAGAGACGGACTCTATGGCTACACCTTC. It specifies CASRDGLYGYTF.

The chain recombines TRBV5-4 with TRBJ2-1; TRBD1 matches at 10 bases. Germline V gene sequence: CDR1 SGHNT, CDR2 YYREEE (reference sequence). After removal of 4 bases from V and 7 bases from J, the junction contained 8 bases not matched to a gene. This CDR3 contains 15 residues. CDR3 nucleotide sequence: TGTGCCAGCAGCGTGTACCTGGACAGGGGGAATGAGCAGTTCTTC. Its protein is CASSVYLDRGNEQFF.

This clone was seen a few times. The rearrangement links TRBV2 to TRBJ1-1, with D uncertain. CDR3 length: 15 amino acids. Looked up from germline, CDR1 is SNHLY and CDR2 is FYNNEI. Trimming shortened V by 1 base and J by 4 bases, and 13 bases separated the two germline ends. This CDR3 reads CASSEDQAPFTEAFF. The DNA of the CDR3 is TGTGCCAGCAGTGAAGACCAAGCCCCATTCACTGAAGCTTTCTTT.